This TCR beta chain was observed in a study of cytomegalovirus exposure and HLA in healthy donors. Findings and limits, study-wide: There were 164 TCR beta chains listed as cytomegalovirus-associated.

Comments on this clone: No antigen is known for it.

The germline V gene encodes CDR1 SQVTM and CDR2 ANQGSEA. The CDR3 has 14 residues. Trimming left V 4 bases short and J 6 bases short, with 16 bases between. Primers: 60 Vbeta forward and 13 Jbeta reverse. Sequencing used immunoSEQ multiplex PCR; TCRdb keeps in-frame clones, though not all of them. This table holds 93,000 or so clones, around 77% found once. This rearrangement joins TRBV29-1 to TRBJ2-1; possibly TRBD2 for D (6 bases). This clonotype originated in a middle-aged man in good health and CMV-seropositive. The sample consisted of PBMCs. In nucleotides, the CDR3 is TGCAGCGTTGGTGTTGGGGGACTTGGCAATGAGCAGTTCTTC. Its protein is CSVGVGGLGNEQFF.